This is a list of T cell receptor beta chains from one sample in a study of early T cells in non-severe SARS-CoV-2 infection. TCRdb reprocessed the 5' RACE reads via MiXCR and lists one record per CDR3 protein. This sample has 60,000 to 75,000 distinct CDR3 sequences, with approximately 12% found just once. What was sequenced was whole blood. The receptor source for this set is an adult who was a healthcare worker with PCR-confirmed SARS-CoV-2 infection or an uninfected control (not recorded which). CDR3s include the opening cysteine and the closing phenylalanine or tryptophan. D genes are given only for firm matches. Size tells how often a clone was seen (once, few, many) or the class of an expanded clone, and some rows leave it out.

TRBJ1-3 TRBD1 TRBV5-1 15 - CASSLGQGNGNTIYF TGCGCCAGCAGCTTGGGACAGGGGAATGGAAACACCATATATTTT
TRBJ2-3 TRBD2 TRBV20-1 14 many CSAAGLAVGDTQYF TGCAGTGCGGCGGGACTAGCGGTGGGAGATACGCAGTATTTT
TRBJ1-1 - TRBV29-1 13 - CSVIRGGGTEAFF TGCAGCGTCATTCGCGGCGGAGGCACTGAAGCTTTCTTT
TRBJ2-7 - TRBV3-1 12 - CASSQGHYEQYF TGTGCCAGCAGCCAAGGGCATTACGAGCAGTACTTC
TRBJ2-1 TRBD1 TRBV30 15 few CAWNPRTGENNEQFF TGTGCCTGGAATCCCCGGACAGGGGAGAACAATGAGCAGTTCTTC
TRBJ2-2 - TRBV7-6 12 many CASSVQTGELFF TGTGCCAGCAGCGTCCAAACTGGGGAGCTGTTTTTT
TRBJ2-2 TRBD2 TRBV6-1 14 - CASKARGENGELFF TGTGCCAGCAAGGCGCGGGGGGAGAACGGGGAGCTGTTTTTT
TRBJ2-7 TRBD2 TRBV20-1 14 few CSAVGVLAGYEQYF TGCAGTGCGGTGGGGGTACTAGCGGGTTACGAGCAGTACTTC
TRBJ2-2 - TRBV6-5 13 - CASSKLGNGELFF TGTGCCAGCAGTAAATTGGGGAACGGGGAGCTGTTTTTT
TRBJ2-3 - TRBV11-2 14 few CASSPYMGSDTQYF TGTGCCAGCAGCCCATATATGGGGTCGGATACGCAGTATTTT
TRBJ2-1 - TRBV7-8 17 many CASSLARRPSSYNEQFF TGTGCCAGCAGCTTAGCGCGGCGCCCGAGCTCCTACAATGAGCAGTTCTTC
TRBJ1-2 - TRBV10-2 14 - CASMARSLVGGYTF TGCGCCAGCATGGCCAGGTCCTTAGTGGGCGGCTACACCTTC
TRBJ2-4 - TRBV28 14 many CASRSQEFSDIQYF TGTGCCAGCAGATCTCAGGAGTTTTCGGACATTCAGTACTTC
TRBJ2-7 - TRBV7-8 13 few CASSPLDPGEQYF TGTGCCAGCAGCCCACTAGACCCAGGCGAGCAGTACTTC
TRBJ2-7 - TRBV2 13 - CASSDWGNYEQYF TGTGCCAGCAGTGATTGGGGGAACTACGAGCAGTACTTC
TRBJ2-2 - TRBV2 14 few CASIGHRNTGELFF TGTGCCAGCATTGGACACAGGAACACCGGGGAGCTGTTTTTT
TRBJ2-5 TRBD1 TRBV29-1 15 few CSVEMRDRARETQYF TGCAGCGTTGAAATGCGGGACAGGGCCCGAGAGACCCAGTACTTC
TRBJ2-7 TRBD1 TRBV18 15 - CASSPRDRTRVEQYF TGTGCCAGCTCACCGAGGGACAGGACGCGGGTCGAGCAGTACTTC
TRBJ1-1 - TRBV29-1 11 - CSVDRDTEAFF TGCAGCGTTGACAGGGACACTGAAGCTTTCTTT
TRBJ2-5 - TRBV2 11 - CASEISETQYF TGTGCCAGCGAAATCTCAGAGACCCAGTACTTC
TRBJ2-7 TRBD1 TRBV29-1 13 few CSVVGTGPREQYF TGCAGCGTTGTAGGGACAGGCCCCCGCGAGCAGTACTTC
TRBJ2-1 - TRBV20-1 13 - CSASGRAASEQFF TGCAGTGCTAGTGGAAGGGCGGCGAGTGAGCAGTTCTTC
TRBJ2-3 - TRBV7-9 15 - CASSPHWGATDTQYF TGTGCCAGCAGCCCACACTGGGGCGCCACGGATACGCAGTATTTT
TRBJ1-1 - TRBV5-1 14 - CASSLAQGGTEAFF TGCGCCAGCAGCTTGGCGCAGGGCGGCACTGAAGCTTTCTTT